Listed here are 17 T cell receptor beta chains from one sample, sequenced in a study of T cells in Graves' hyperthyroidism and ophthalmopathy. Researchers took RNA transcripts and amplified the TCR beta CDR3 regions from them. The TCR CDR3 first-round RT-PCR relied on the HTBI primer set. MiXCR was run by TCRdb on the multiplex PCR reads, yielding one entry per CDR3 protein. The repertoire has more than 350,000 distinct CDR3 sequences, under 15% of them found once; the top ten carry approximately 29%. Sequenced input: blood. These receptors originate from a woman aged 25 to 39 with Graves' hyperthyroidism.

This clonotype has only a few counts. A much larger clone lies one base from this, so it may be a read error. The CDR3 loop reads CASRQRSVGNERFF. The DNA for the CDR3 is TGTGCCAGCAGACAAAGATCAGTGGGGAATGAGCGGTTCTTC. The V call is TRBV3-1, the J call TRBJ2-1; D unclear. The CDR3 covers 14 residues. Looked up from germline, CDR1 is LGHDT and CDR2 is YNNKEL (reference sequence).

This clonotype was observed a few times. CDR3 DNA sequence: TGTGCCAGCAGCTTATTGCCAGATACGCAGTATTTT. As protein: CASSLLPDTQYF. This chain joins TRBV7-9 and TRBJ2-3; D is unclear. Germline values: CDR1 SEHNR, CDR2 FQNEAQ (reference sequence). The V and J ends lost 2 bases and 4 bases respectively, with 4 bases between them. CDR3 length: 12 amino acids.

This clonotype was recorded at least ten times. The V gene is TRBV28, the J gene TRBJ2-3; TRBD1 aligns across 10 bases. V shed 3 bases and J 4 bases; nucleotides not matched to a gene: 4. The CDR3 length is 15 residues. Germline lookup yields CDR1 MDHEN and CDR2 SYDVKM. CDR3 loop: CASSFPGQGSDTQYF. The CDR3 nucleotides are TGTGCCAGCAGTTTTCCGGGACAGGGGTCAGATACGCAGTATTTT.

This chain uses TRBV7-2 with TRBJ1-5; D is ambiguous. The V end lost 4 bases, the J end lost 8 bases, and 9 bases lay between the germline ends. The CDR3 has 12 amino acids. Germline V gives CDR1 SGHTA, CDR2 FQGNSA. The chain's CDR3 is CASSSRVEPQHF. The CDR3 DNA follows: TGTGCCAGCAGCTCTAGGGTTGAGCCCCAGCATTTT.

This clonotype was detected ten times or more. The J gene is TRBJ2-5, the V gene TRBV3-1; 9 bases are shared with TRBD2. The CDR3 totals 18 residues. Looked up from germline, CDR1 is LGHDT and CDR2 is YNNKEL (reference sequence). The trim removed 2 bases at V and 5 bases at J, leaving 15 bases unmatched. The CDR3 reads CASSQFGASGNAGETQYF. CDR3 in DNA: TGTGCCAGCAGCCAATTTGGGGCTAGCGGGAACGCGGGGGAGACCCAGTACTTC.

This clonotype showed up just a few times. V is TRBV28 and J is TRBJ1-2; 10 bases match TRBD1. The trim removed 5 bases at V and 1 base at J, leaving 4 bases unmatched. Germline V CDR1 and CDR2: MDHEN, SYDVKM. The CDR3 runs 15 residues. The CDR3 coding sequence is TGTGCCAGCAGTGACAGGGGGCACAGTAACTATGGCTACACCTTC. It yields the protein CASSDRGHSNYGYTF.

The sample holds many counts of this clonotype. The CDR3 loop reads CASSLLPVQWTGRHEQYF. CDR3 sequence (DNA): TGTGCCAGCTCACTATTGCCGGTGCAATGGACAGGACGCCACGAGCAGTACTTC. The V call is TRBV18, the J call TRBJ2-7, with 7 positions matching TRBD1. Per germline, CDR1 KGHSH and CDR2 LQKENI. The CDR3 is 18 residues long. Germline trimming cut 4 bases from V and 5 bases from J; bases unmatched to any gene: 20.

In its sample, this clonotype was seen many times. The CDR3 here is CASSSPGGTQHF. In nucleotides, the CDR3 is TGTGCCAGCAGCTCACCTGGGGGCACCCAGCATTTT. The chain recombines TRBV3-1 with TRBJ1-5; perhaps TRBD1 as D (6 bases). This CDR3 has 12 residues. Trimming took off 5 bases at V and 11 bases at J, with 13 bases between the two ends. CDR1 is LGHDT and CDR2 is YNNKEL in the germline V gene (reference sequence).

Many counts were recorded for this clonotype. The CDR3 region has the DNA TGTGCCAGCAGTTTATCTCTAGCGGGAGGGCCCAATGAGCAGTTCTTC. Translated: CASSLSLAGGPNEQFF. The chain combines TRBV27 with TRBJ2-1; 12 positions agree with TRBD2. The germline V gene encodes CDR1 MNHEY and CDR2 SMNVEV (reference sequence). The CDR3 length is 16 residues. V gave up 0 bases and J gave up 6 bases; unmatched junction bases: 3.

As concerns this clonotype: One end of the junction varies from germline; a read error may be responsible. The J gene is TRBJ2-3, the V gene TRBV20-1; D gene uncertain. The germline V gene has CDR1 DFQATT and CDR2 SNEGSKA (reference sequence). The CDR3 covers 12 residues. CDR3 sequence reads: CGAPRSTDTQYF. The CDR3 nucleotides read TGCGGTGCCCCCAGGAGCACAGATACGCAGTATTTT.

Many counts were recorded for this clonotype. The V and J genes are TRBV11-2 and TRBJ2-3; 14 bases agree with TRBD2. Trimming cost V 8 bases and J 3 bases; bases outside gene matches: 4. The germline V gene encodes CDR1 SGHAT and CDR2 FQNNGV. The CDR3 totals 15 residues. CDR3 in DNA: TGTGCCAGCTGGGGGACTAGCGGGAGTACAGATACGCAGTATTTT. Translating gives CASWGTSGSTDTQYF.

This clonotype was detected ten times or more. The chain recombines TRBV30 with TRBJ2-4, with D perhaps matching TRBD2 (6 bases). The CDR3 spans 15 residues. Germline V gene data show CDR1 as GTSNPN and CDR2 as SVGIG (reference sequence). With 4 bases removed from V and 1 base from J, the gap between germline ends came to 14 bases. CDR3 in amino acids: CAWTQAGWAKNIQYF. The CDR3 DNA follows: TGTGCCTGGACCCAAGCGGGTTGGGCCAAAAACATTCAGTACTTC.

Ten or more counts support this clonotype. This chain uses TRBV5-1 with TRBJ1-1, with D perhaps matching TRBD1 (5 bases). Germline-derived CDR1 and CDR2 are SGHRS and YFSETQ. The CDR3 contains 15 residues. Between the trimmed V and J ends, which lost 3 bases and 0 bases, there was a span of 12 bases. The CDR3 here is CASSSSGGMNTEAFF. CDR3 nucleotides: TGCGCCAGCAGCTCATCCGGGGGGATGAACACTGAAGCTTTCTTT.

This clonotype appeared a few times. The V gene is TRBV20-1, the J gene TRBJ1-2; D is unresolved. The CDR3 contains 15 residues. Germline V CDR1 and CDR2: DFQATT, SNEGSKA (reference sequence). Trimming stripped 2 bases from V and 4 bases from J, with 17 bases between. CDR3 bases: TGCAGTGCTAGACGCGCGAACCGAAGAACCTATGGCTACACCTTC. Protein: CSARRANRRTYGYTF.

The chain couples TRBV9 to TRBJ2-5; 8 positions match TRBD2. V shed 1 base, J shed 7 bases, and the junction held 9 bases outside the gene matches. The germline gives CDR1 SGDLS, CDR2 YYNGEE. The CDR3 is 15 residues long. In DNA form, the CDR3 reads TGTGCCAGCAGCGTATCTACGGGAGGGCCTGGGACCCAGTACTTC. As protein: CASSVSTGGPGTQYF.

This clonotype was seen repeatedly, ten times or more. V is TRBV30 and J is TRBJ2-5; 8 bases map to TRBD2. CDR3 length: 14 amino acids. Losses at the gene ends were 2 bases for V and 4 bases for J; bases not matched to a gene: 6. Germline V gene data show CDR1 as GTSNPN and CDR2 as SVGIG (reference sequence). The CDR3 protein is CAWSMTGGRETQYF. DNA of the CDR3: TGTGCCTGGAGTATGACGGGGGGGAGAGAGACCCAGTACTTC.

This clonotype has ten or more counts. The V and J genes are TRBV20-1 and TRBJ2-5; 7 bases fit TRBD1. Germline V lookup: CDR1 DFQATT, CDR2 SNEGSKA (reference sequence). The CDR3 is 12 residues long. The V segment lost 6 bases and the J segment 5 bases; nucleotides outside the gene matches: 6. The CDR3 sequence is CSARQGAETQYF. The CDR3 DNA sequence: TGCAGTGCCCGACAGGGAGCGGAGACCCAGTACTTC.